These 32 T cell receptor beta chains originate from one sample sequenced in a study of T cell changes during pregnancy in multiple sclerosis. Only in-frame clones appear in the TCRdb table, and some are missing; sequencing was by immunoSEQ multiplex PCR. The sample contains tens of thousands of clones, approximately 94% of which appear only once. The material was CD4+ T cells from peripheral blood mononuclear cells, obtained before pregnancy. Receptors were obtained from a female donor with multiple sclerosis, enrolled in a pregnancy study.

The J gene is TRBJ2-3, the V gene TRBV5-4; 11 nucleotides align to TRBD2. Germline assignment: CDR1 SGHNT and CDR2 YYREEE (reference sequence). This CDR3 region has 18 residues. J was trimmed by 0 bases and V by 4 bases; bases with no gene match: 10. The CDR3 DNA follows: TGTGCCAGCAGCAGGACGGGACTAGCGGTCCTTAGCACAGATACGCAGTATTTT. This encodes CASSRTGLAVLSTDTQYF.

V and J are TRBV2 and TRBJ2-5, with a possible D match to TRBD1 (6 bases). The V gene lost 4 bases and the J gene lost 4 bases, with 13 bases spanning the gap. Germline V gene lookup returns CDR1 SNHLY and CDR2 FYNNEI. This CDR3 region has 14 residues. CDR3 in amino acids: CASSVQGLGETQYF. The CDR3 DNA reads TGTGCCAGCAGTGTGCAGGGGCTCGGAGAGACCCAGTACTTC.

This chain connects TRBV19 to TRBJ1-4, with D possibly matching TRBD1 (6 bases). V was pared by 6 bases and J by 5 bases, with 16 bases between. There are 15 residues in the CDR3. Germline-derived CDR1 and CDR2 are LNHDA and SQIVND (reference sequence). Here the CDR3 reads CASSTSGQTNEKLFF. CDR3 coding DNA: TGTGCCAGTAGCACATCGGGACAAACAAATGAAAAACTGTTTTTT.

This chain links TRBV12-5 with TRBJ2-1; TRBD2 aligns across 13 bases. CDR1 is LGHNT, CDR2 FRNRAP, per germline. This CDR3 is 15 amino acids long. With 3 bases clipped from V and 9 bases from J, the junction kept 5 bases outside the gene matches. CDR3 in amino acids: CASGLGTSGRGEQFF. As DNA, the CDR3 is TGTGCTAGTGGTTTAGGAACTAGCGGGAGGGGTGAGCAGTTCTTC.

This clone was seen a single time. The chain employs TRBV9 and TRBJ2-7; 14 bases are a match to TRBD2. V was pared by 0 bases and J by 5 bases, with 10 bases of the junction left unmatched. Germline lookup yields CDR1 SGDLS and CDR2 YYNGEE. This CDR3 comprises 18 residues. CDR3 amino acids: CASSVAIGTSGSFNEQYF. The CDR3 DNA follows: TGTGCCAGCAGCGTAGCAATCGGGACTAGCGGGAGTTTCAACGAGCAGTACTTC.

CDR3 coding DNA: TGTGCCAGCAGCTTGGACTTGTACTCTGGAAACACCATATATTTT. It encodes CASSLDLYSGNTIYF. The chain recombines TRBV5-6 with TRBJ1-3; D gene ambiguous. CDR3 size: 15 residues. Trimming cost V 0 bases and J 0 bases, with 7 bases left between them. Germline V gene lookup returns CDR1 SGHDT and CDR2 YYEEEE. The entire variable domain, with the rest obtained from reference TRBV5-6 and TRBJ1-3, is as follows: DAGVTQSPTHLIKTRGQQVTLRCSPKSGHDTVSWYQQALGQGPQFIFQYYEEEERQRGNFPDRFSGHQFPNYSSELNVNALLLGDSALYLCASSLDLYSGNTIYFGEGSWLTVV.

The chain combines TRBV5-5 with TRBJ1-2; 9 nucleotides match TRBD1. Germline trimming cut 5 bases from V and 6 bases from J; bases unmatched to any gene: 8. The CDR3 has 14 residues. The germline gives CDR1 SGHKS, CDR2 YYEKEE (reference sequence). CDR3 DNA: TGTGCCAGCAGGCGACCGGGACAGGGAAATGGCTACACCTTC. Translating gives CASRRPGQGNGYTF.

This chain connects TRBV5-1 to TRBJ2-2, with 9 bases identical to TRBD2. Germline assignment: CDR1 SGHRS and CDR2 YFSETQ. The V gene end was trimmed by 7 bases and the J gene end by 2 bases; junction bases not matched to a gene: 6. The CDR3 is made up of 15 amino acids. CDR3 coding DNA: TGCGCCAGCGGAGGACTAGCGCCAAACACCGGGGAGCTGTTTTTT. This gives the protein CASGGLAPNTGELFF.

The chain uses TRBV4-2 and TRBJ2-7; D is uncertain. This CDR3 is 15 amino acids long. Trimming pared 1 base from V and 2 bases from J, leaving 12 bases between. The germline CDR1 and CDR2 sequences are LGHNA and YNFKEQ. The CDR3 DNA follows: TGTGCCAGCAGCCAAGTTTTTCAGGTGGCCTACGAGCAGTACTTC. Its protein product is CASSQVFQVAYEQYF.

This chain connects TRBV4-1 to TRBJ2-1, with TRBD1 identical over 7 bases. V lost 0 bases, J lost 3 bases, and 8 bases stayed unmatched. Germline CDR1 MGHRA, CDR2 YSYEKL. This CDR3 has 17 residues. The chain's CDR3 is CASSQETAGGYYNEQFF. For the CDR3, the DNA is TGCGCCAGCAGCCAAGAAACGGCAGGGGGATACTACAATGAGCAGTTCTTC.

This clone was recorded once. The gene calls are TRBV11-2 and TRBJ2-1; TRBD2 is a possible D gene (6 bases). V lost 5 bases to trimming and J lost 8 bases, with 13 bases between them. Germline CDR1 reads SGHAT; CDR2 reads FQNNGV. CDR3 length: 13 amino acids. CDR3 DNA: TGTGCCAGCAGCCCTACCGGGAGCGATGAGCAGTTCTTC. As protein: CASSPTGSDEQFF.

The CDR3 sequence: CASGIAGADTQYF. In DNA form, the CDR3 reads TGTGCTAGTGGTATAGCGGGGGCAGATACGCAGTATTTT. The chain links TRBV12-5 to TRBJ2-3; 9 bases fit TRBD2. Germline V gene data show CDR1 as LGHNT and CDR2 as FRNRAP. With 5 bases clipped from V and 4 bases from J, the junction kept 1 base outside the gene matches. The CDR3 runs to 13 residues.

The table lists this clone with a count of one. V is TRBV7-2 and J is TRBJ2-7; 8 positions agree with TRBD2. CDR1 and CDR2 from the germline V gene are SGHTA and FQGNSA. The CDR3 contains 14 residues. Losses at the gene ends were 1 base for V and 3 bases for J; bases not matched to a gene: 2. The CDR3 here is CASSLVLADYEQYF. The DNA of the CDR3 is TGTGCCAGCAGCTTAGTACTAGCGGACTACGAGCAGTACTTC.

V and J are TRBV20-1 and TRBJ1-2; D might be TRBD1 (5 bases). This CDR3 spans 11 amino acids. The germline CDR1 and CDR2 sequences are DFQATT and SNEGSKA (reference sequence). The germline V and J ends were trimmed by 2 bases and 8 bases, with 9 bases remaining between them. The CDR3: CSARQGKGYTF. The CDR3 nucleotides read TGCAGTGCTAGACAGGGAAAAGGCTACACCTTC.

This clone occurred once. V is TRBV18 and J is TRBJ1-1; D call uncertain. There are 12 residues in the CDR3. Germline lookup yields CDR1 KGHSH and CDR2 LQKENI. Trimming shortened V by 3 bases and J by 3 bases, and 5 bases separated the two germline ends. CDR3 DNA sequence: TGTGCCAGCTCACCCCTTGACACTGAAGCTTTCTTT. Encoded protein: CASSPLDTEAFF.

The rearrangement uses TRBV7-2 and TRBJ2-7; D possibly corresponds to TRBD1 (6 bases). Looked up from germline, CDR1 is SGHTA and CDR2 is FQGNSA. This CDR3 is 13 amino acids long. V was trimmed by 5 bases and J by 4 bases, leaving 12 bases between them. The CDR3 spells CASSLPDRYEQYF. The CDR3 bases are TGTGCCAGCAGCCTCCCCGACAGGTACGAGCAGTACTTC.

The chain links TRBV10-1 to TRBJ2-1; 11 bases agree with TRBD2. V was pared by 0 bases and J by 8 bases, with 12 bases of the junction left unmatched. CDR1 and CDR2 (germline): WNHNN, SYGVQD (reference sequence). The CDR3 loop spans 18 amino acids. Here the CDR3 reads CASSESTSGSIFSDEQFF. The CDR3 DNA reads TGCGCCAGCAGTGAGTCTACTAGCGGGAGTATTTTTTCTGATGAGCAGTTCTTC.

This chain connects TRBV5-6 to TRBJ1-5; TRBD1 aligns across 7 bases. With V trimmed by 0 bases and J by 0 bases, 9 bases remained unmatched. This CDR3 comprises 18 residues. Germline assignment: CDR1 SGHDT and CDR2 YYEEEE. CDR3 bases: TGTGCCAGCAGCTTGGAAGACAGGGTAACTTATAGCAATCAGCCCCAGCATTTT. Residues: CASSLEDRVTYSNQPQHF.

This clone was detected only a few times. The chain uses TRBV6-1 and TRBJ1-1; the match to TRBD1 covers 9 bases. With V trimmed by 5 bases and J by 3 bases, 7 bases remained unmatched. Germline CDR1 MNHNS, CDR2 SASEGT. This CDR3 spans 15 amino acids. As DNA, the CDR3 is TGTGCCAGCAGTTTATTGACAGGGGGGGACACTGAAGCTTTCTTT. It specifies CASSLLTGGDTEAFF.

This chain connects TRBV27 to TRBJ1-1; tentatively, D is TRBD1 (6 bases). This CDR3 region has 15 residues. CDR1 is MNHEY and CDR2 is SMNVEV in the germline V gene (reference sequence). V was cut by 6 bases and J by 0 bases, with 14 bases left in between. DNA for the CDR3: TGTGCCAGCAGGGAGGGGGGAGGGATGAACACTGAAGCTTTCTTT. It yields the protein CASREGGGMNTEAFF.

The chain recombines TRBV29-1 with TRBJ1-1, with D possibly being TRBD1 (5 bases). Germline V gene data show CDR1 as SQVTM and CDR2 as ANQGSEA. Trimming took off 2 bases at V and 1 base at J, with 8 bases between the two ends. The CDR3 is 13 amino acids. CDR3 amino acids: CSVETGGNTEAFF. CDR3 bases: TGCAGCGTTGAAACGGGGGGGAACACTGAAGCTTTCTTT. Complete variable domain (other parts from reference TRBV29-1 and TRBJ1-1): SAVISQKPSRDICQRGTSLTIQCQVDSQVTMMFWYRQQPGQSLTLIATANQGSEATYESGFVIDKFPISRPNLTFSTLTVSNMSPEDSSIYLCSVETGGNTEAFFGQGTRLTVV.

The genes are TRBV4-2 and TRBJ2-3; 10 bases map to TRBD2. V was clipped by 0 bases and J by 6 bases; unmatched bases: 12. Germline V gives CDR1 LGHNA, CDR2 YNFKEQ. CDR3 length equals 18 residues. CDR3 DNA: TGTGCCAGCAGCCAAGAGAGAGGTGGGCTAGCGGGAGCTGATACGCAGTATTTT. As protein: CASSQERGGLAGADTQYF.

The chain is built from TRBV4-3 and TRBJ2-7; 11 nucleotides align to TRBD1. Unmatched junction bases numbered 7, after V lost 0 bases and J lost 6 bases. The CDR3 is made up of 16 amino acids. Germline values: CDR1 LGHNA, CDR2 YSLEER. Here the CDR3 DNA reads TGCGCCAGCAGCCAAGAATGGGACAGGGGGTTTGGCGAGCAGTACTTC. Encoded protein: CASSQEWDRGFGEQYF.

This clone has only a few counts. V gene TRBV7-3 combines with J gene TRBJ1-1; 7 bases map to TRBD1. The CDR3 is made up of 15 amino acids. Trimming took 4 bases from V and 0 from J; bases not matched to a gene: 5. Per the germline V gene, CDR1 is SGHTA and CDR2 is FQGTGA. CDR3 loop: CASSSWDRVNTEAFF. As DNA, the CDR3 is TGTGCCAGCAGCTCTTGGGACAGAGTGAACACTGAAGCTTTCTTT.

CDR3 nucleotide sequence: TGTGCCAGCAGTGAACTAGCGGGAGTTACCGAGCAGTACTTC. It translates to CASSELAGVTEQYF. The chain joins TRBV2 to TRBJ2-7, with TRBD2 identical over 10 bases. CDR1 and CDR2 (germline): SNHLY, FYNNEI. J lost 6 bases, V lost 2 bases, and 4 bases had no gene match. The CDR3 is 14 amino acids.

This chain joins TRBV7-2 and TRBJ1-2; 7 bases align to TRBD1. The germline V gene has CDR1 SGHTA and CDR2 FQGNSA. The CDR3 runs 14 residues. The junction had 5 bases not matched to a gene; V was cut back by 4 bases and J by 3 bases. The CDR3 DNA is TGTGCCAGCAGCTCCCGAACAGGGGACTATGGCTACACCTTC. Protein: CASSSRTGDYGYTF.

This rearrangement joins TRBV29-1 to TRBJ2-3, with D possibly TRBD2 on 5 matching bases. V lost 1 base and J 2 bases, leaving 10 bases between the germline ends. The CDR3 loop spans 14 amino acids. Germline CDR1 and CDR2: SQVTM and ANQGSEA. CDR3 residues: CSVEGGRDTDTQYF. The CDR3 nucleotides read TGCAGCGTTGAAGGAGGACGGGACACAGATACGCAGTATTTT.

This chain links TRBV19 with TRBJ1-2; D remains unclear. Germline CDR1 reads LNHDA; CDR2 reads SQIVND (reference sequence). The CDR3 extends over 15 amino acids. Between the trimmed V and J ends, which lost 3 bases and 6 bases, there was a span of 17 bases. The CDR3 sequence is CASSITPRLAHGYTF. The CDR3 DNA is TGTGCCAGTAGTATTACGCCCAGGCTGGCTCATGGCTACACCTTC.

The chain employs TRBV2 and TRBJ1-5, with TRBD1 matching 11 bases. In germline, CDR1 is SNHLY, CDR2 FYNNEI. The junction had 4 bases not matched to a gene; V was cut back by 5 bases and J by 4 bases. The length of the CDR3 is 15 residues. CDR3 sequence (DNA): TGTGCCAGCAGTAAAGGGACAGGGGGAAATCAGCCCCAGCATTTT. As protein: CASSKGTGGNQPQHF.

The chain couples TRBV7-3 to TRBJ1-1; tentatively, D is TRBD1 (5 bases). Per germline, CDR1 SGHTA and CDR2 FQGTGA. With 5 bases removed from V and 8 bases from J, the gap between germline ends came to 15 bases. The CDR3 extends over 13 amino acids. CDR3 in amino acids: CASSLDPGSEAFF. The CDR3 coding sequence is TGTGCCAGCAGCCTCGACCCAGGGTCGGAAGCTTTCTTT.

V usage is TRBV5-5 and J usage is TRBJ2-5; a weak D match, TRBD1 (6 bases). Trimming left V 1 base short and J 2 bases short, with 12 bases between. The CDR3 length is 15 residues. Germline assignment: CDR1 SGHKS and CDR2 YYEKEE (reference sequence). The CDR3 sequence is CASSLTGSRQETQYF. The CDR3 bases are TGTGCCAGCAGCTTGACAGGGAGTAGGCAAGAGACCCAGTACTTC.

This chain connects TRBV9 to TRBJ2-2; 9 bases are a match to TRBD2. Germline V gene data show CDR1 as SGDLS and CDR2 as YYNGEE. Trimming removed 4 bases from V and 6 bases from J; junction bases left unmatched: 10. CDR3 length equals 16 residues. CDR3 bases: TGTGCCAGCAGCTTCCGCGGGGCGGGAGGGCCCGGGGAGCTGTTTTTT. As protein: CASSFRGAGGPGELFF. Based on the CDR3 plus reference TRBV9 and TRBJ2-2, the full variable domain is DSGVTQTPKHLITATGQRVTLRCSPRSGDLSVYWYQQSLDQGLQFLIQYYNGEERAKGNILERFSAQQFPDLHSELNLSSLELGDSALYFCASSFRGAGGPGELFFGEGSRLTVL.